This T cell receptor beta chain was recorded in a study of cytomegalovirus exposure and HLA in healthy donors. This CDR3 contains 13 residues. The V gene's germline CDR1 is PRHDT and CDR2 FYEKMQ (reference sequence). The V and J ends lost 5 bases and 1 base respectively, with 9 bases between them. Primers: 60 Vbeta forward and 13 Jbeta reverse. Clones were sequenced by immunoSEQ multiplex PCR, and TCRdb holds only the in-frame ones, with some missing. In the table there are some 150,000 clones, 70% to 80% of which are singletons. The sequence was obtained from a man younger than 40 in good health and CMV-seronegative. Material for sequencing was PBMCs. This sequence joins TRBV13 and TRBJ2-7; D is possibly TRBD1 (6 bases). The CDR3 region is CASSLDSSYEQYF. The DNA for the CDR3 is TGTGCCAGCAGCCTGGACAGTTCCTACGAGCAGTACTTC.